This T cell receptor beta chain was retrieved from a study of T cell repertoires and HLA-DP antigens. Background on the study: Alloreactive CD4+ T cells targeted HLA-DP on transduced HeLa. DNA input averaged approximately 220 ng in sorted CD137+CD4+ and about 1,200 ng in pre-culture CD4+. Study-wide results and limits: Against one allele, clones undetected before culture averaged about 34%; against the other, 50% to 60%.

Germline V gene lookup returns CDR1 SGHDT and CDR2 YYEEEE. The CDR3 totals 14 residues. V gave up 0 bases and J gave up 4 bases; unmatched junction bases: 2. Sequencing used immunoSEQ multiplex PCR; TCRdb keeps in-frame clones, though not all of them. Of approximately 110,000 clones in the sample, over 90% were seen once. CD4+ T cells were isolated untouched, around 98% pure. This clone came up once. As yet, its antigen is unknown. The receptor was isolated from a young woman in good health and CMV-seronegative. The chain has TRBV5-6 and TRBJ2-3; 7 bases fit TRBD1. Sequencing was performed on CD4+ T cells from PBMCs. CDR3 amino acids: CASSLDQGADTQYF. The CDR3 DNA sequence: TGTGCCAGCAGCTTGGACCAGGGGGCAGATACGCAGTATTTT.